These 12 T cell receptor beta chains were all obtained from the same sample, sequenced in a study of early stage breast cancer tumors. TCRdb's table, derived via immunoSEQ multiplex PCR, lists solely in-frame clones and lacks some. The table includes some 75,000 clones, around 80% detected once. The specimen sequenced was blood. All receptors derive from a person between 55 and 70 years old with breast cancer.

This clone has just a few counts. This is likely a read error, given that the CDR3 carries no conserved phenylalanine or tryptophan at its end. The DNA is left out, because the CDR3 cannot be placed on it with certainty; the CDR3 is given as TCRdb lists it. The V and J genes are TRBV10-1 and TRBJ1-2; the DNA was not compared with TRBD1, the D call given in the table. Germline values: CDR1 WNHNN, CDR2 SYGVQD (reference sequence). The CDR3 contains 8 residues when both ends are counted. The CDR3 is CASSEPPV.

The rearrangement links TRBV6-5 to TRBJ2-7; 8 bases are a match to TRBD1. Germline CDR1 and CDR2: MNHEY and SVGAGI. The CDR3 covers 14 residues. Trimming at V came to 6 bases and at J to 6 bases, leaving 10 bases not matched to a gene. CDR3 loop: CASSPGQGRGEQYF. As DNA, the CDR3 is TGTGCCAGCAGCCCTGGACAGGGACGAGGCGAGCAGTACTTC.

The chain combines TRBV27 with TRBJ1-5; perhaps TRBD1 as D (6 bases). Looked up from germline, CDR1 is MNHEY and CDR2 is SMNVEV (reference sequence). V was cut by 2 bases and J by 3 bases, with 20 bases left in between. The CDR3 has 18 residues. The chain's CDR3 is CASSLHGLRQEDNQPQHF. The CDR3 DNA reads TGTGCCAGCAGTTTACACGGTTTGAGACAGGAGGACAATCAGCCCCAGCATTTT.

The genes are TRBV5-1 and TRBJ1-2; tentative D call: TRBD1 (6 bases). The CDR3 consists of 16 residues. Germline CDR1 and CDR2: SGHRS and YFSETQ. The V and J ends lost 4 bases and 7 bases respectively, with 23 bases between them. CDR3 DNA: TGCGCCAGCAGCCCGGGGACACCCCTGATTGAAACTGGCTACACCTTC. Amino acid sequence: CASSPGTPLIETGYTF. Supplemented by reference TRBV5-1 and TRBJ1-2, the full variable domain reads KAGVTQTPRYLIKTRGQQVTLSCSPISGHRSVSWYQQTPGQGLQFLFEYFSETQRNKGNFPGRFSGRQFSNSRSEMNVSTLELGDSALYLCASSPGTPLIETGYTFGSGTRLTVV.

This chain connects TRBV7-9 to TRBJ2-7; 7 bases are a match to TRBD2. The CDR3 extends over 14 amino acids. The germline gives CDR1 SEHNR, CDR2 FQNEAQ (reference sequence). Losses at the gene ends were 3 bases for V and 4 bases for J; bases not matched to a gene: 6. DNA for the CDR3: TGTGCCAGCAGCTTCGGCGGGAGTGTATACGAGCAGTACTTC. It yields the protein CASSFGGSVYEQYF. Combining the CDR3 with reference TRBV7-9 and TRBJ2-7 gives the whole variable domain DTGVSQNPRHKITKRGQNVTFRCDPISEHNRLYWYRQTLGQGPEFLTYFQNEAQLEKSRLLSDRFSAERPKGSFSTLEIQRTEQGDSAMYLCASSFGGSVYEQYFGPGTRLTVT.

The genes are TRBV4-2 and TRBJ2-7, with D unresolved. Trimming left V 4 bases short and J 1 base short, with 8 bases between. This CDR3 contains 13 residues. CDR1 LGHNA and CDR2 YNFKEQ come from the germline V gene. The CDR3: CASSPGLSYEQYF. The CDR3 DNA reads as TGTGCCAGCAGCCCTGGGCTTTCCTACGAGCAGTACTTC.

This chain uses TRBV9 with TRBJ2-1, with TRBD2 matching over 13 bases. Germline V gene lookup returns CDR1 SGDLS and CDR2 YYNGEE. The CDR3 runs 16 residues. V was clipped by 2 bases and J by 9 bases; unmatched bases: 8. For the CDR3, the DNA is TGTGCCAGCAGCGTCGGACTAGCGGGAGAGGTTTTTGAGCAGTTCTTC. Protein product: CASSVGLAGEVFEQFF. The whole variable domain, remainder taken from reference TRBV9 and TRBJ2-1, is DSGVTQTPKHLITATGQRVTLRCSPRSGDLSVYWYQQSLDQGLQFLIQYYNGEERAKGNILERFSAQQFPDLHSELNLSSLELGDSALYFCASSVGLAGEVFEQFFGPGTRLTVL.

V gene TRBV9 combines with J gene TRBJ2-7, with a possible D match to TRBD2 (6 bases). CDR3 length: 14 amino acids. The V gene lost 4 bases and the J gene lost 4 bases, with 15 bases spanning the gap. Germline V lookup: CDR1 SGDLS, CDR2 YYNGEE. The CDR3 DNA sequence: TGTGCCAGCAGCCAGGGACCTCTAGCGTACGAGCAGTACTTC. Its translation: CASSQGPLAYEQYF.

CDR3 nucleotides: TGTGCCAGCGCGGCAGGGGGGTACCGGGGGACTGAAGCTTTCTTT. Translation gives CASAAGGYRGTEAFF. V and J are TRBV6-5 and TRBJ1-1; 7 bases are shared with TRBD1. J gave up 5 bases and V 8 bases, and 14 bases lay outside the gene matches. This CDR3 is built from 15 residues. Looked up from germline, CDR1 is MNHEY and CDR2 is SVGAGI.

V is TRBV7-9 and J is TRBJ2-5, with D possibly TRBD2 on 6 matching bases. The germline gives CDR1 SEHNR, CDR2 FQNEAQ (reference sequence). With 3 bases removed from V and 4 bases from J, the gap between germline ends came to 9 bases. The CDR3 consists of 13 residues. Here the CDR3 DNA reads TGTGCCAGCAGCTTTCAAGCGGGAGAGACCCAGTACTTC. It translates to CASSFQAGETQYF.

This sequence joins TRBV5-6 and TRBJ1-3; D is unclear. The V and J ends lost 4 bases and 5 bases respectively, with 7 bases between them. The CDR3 covers 12 residues. Germline CDR1 SGHDT, CDR2 YYEEEE. As DNA, the CDR3 is TGTGCCAGCAGCCGGAAGAGAAACACCATATATTTT. Translation gives CASSRKRNTIYF.

The V and J genes are TRBV10-3 and TRBJ2-5; a possible D gene is TRBD2 (5 bases). V was trimmed by 2 bases and J by 1 base, leaving 11 bases between them. Looked up from germline, CDR1 is ENHRY and CDR2 is SYGVKD. CDR3 length: 15 residues. CDR3 DNA sequence: TGTGCCATCAGTGAGCCCGGAGGTAGCCAAGAGACCCAGTACTTC. It codes for CAISEPGGSQETQYF.